This TCR beta chain originates from a study of CD49a tissue-resident CD8 T cells in human skin listed by TCRdb under 2017. Looking at the study overall: Subsets of tissue-resident memory CD8+ T cells in human skin, defined by their expression of CD49a, CD69 and CD103, were what the study examined.

In sorted CD8+ T cells obtained from the blood, dermis and epidermis of roughly five healthy donors, TCR beta CDR3 regions were analysed. All TCR-sequenced donors were healthy individuals, and each provided both blood and skin samples. Before TCR beta sequencing, CD8+ T cell populations were isolated by sorting. Before T cells were analysed, skin was separated into dermal and epidermal compartments. Note on this clone: No antigen is known for it. One base away there is no much larger clone; base qualities are not given.

Library preparation was by the immunoSEQ multiplex PCR assay. As for the authors' bioinformatics: TCR V beta family usage frequencies were compared across the sorted blood, dermal and epidermal CD8+ T cell populations. As stored in TCRdb, this immuneACCESS dataset retains in-frame rearrangements with V and J assigned. A fraction of the clones does not appear; measured against another copy, unresolved V genes explain less than half of the discrepancy, and the remainder lacks a known reason. The D gene and trimming were derived from the DNA, and the V and J assignments and clone size from that table. The sample table contains 550 or so clones; only one count was recorded for around 73% of them. Together, the top ten hold more than 20% of the sample. The germline V gene (reference sequence) specifies MNHEY as CDR1 and SMNVEV as CDR2. Taken from cysteine to phenylalanine, the CDR3 has 16 residues. The retained sequence is limited to the CDR3, 48 bases, with the frame set at the first base. Clipping removes 5 bases from V and 4 bases from J, with 8 as the unmatched junction base count.

This receptor chain uses TRBV27 and TRBJ2-3; 11 central nucleotides agree with TRBD2. This clonotype was obtained from a human donor in good health. The sample was CD103- CD8+ T cells sorted from skin dermis. For the CDR3, the sequence is CASSVQLAGVSDTQYF. Read as DNA, the sequence is TGTGCCAGCAGTGTGCAACTAGCGGGAGTTTCAGATACGCAGTATTTT.